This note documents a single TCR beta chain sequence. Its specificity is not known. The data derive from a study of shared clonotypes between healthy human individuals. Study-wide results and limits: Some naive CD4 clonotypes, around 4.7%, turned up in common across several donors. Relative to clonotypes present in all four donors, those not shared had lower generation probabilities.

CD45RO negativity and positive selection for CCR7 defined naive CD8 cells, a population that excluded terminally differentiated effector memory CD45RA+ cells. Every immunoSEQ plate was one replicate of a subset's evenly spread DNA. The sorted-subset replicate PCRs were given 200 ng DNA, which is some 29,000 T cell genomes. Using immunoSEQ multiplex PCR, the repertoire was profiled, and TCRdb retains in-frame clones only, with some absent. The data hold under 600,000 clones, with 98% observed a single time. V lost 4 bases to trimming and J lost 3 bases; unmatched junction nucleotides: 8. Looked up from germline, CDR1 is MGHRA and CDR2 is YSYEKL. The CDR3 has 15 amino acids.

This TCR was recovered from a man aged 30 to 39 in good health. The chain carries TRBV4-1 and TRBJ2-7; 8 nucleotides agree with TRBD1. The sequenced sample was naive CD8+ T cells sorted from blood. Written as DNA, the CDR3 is TGCGCCAGCAGCCCTGGACAGGGATCCAGCTACGAGCAGTACTTC. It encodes CASSPGQGSSYEQYF.